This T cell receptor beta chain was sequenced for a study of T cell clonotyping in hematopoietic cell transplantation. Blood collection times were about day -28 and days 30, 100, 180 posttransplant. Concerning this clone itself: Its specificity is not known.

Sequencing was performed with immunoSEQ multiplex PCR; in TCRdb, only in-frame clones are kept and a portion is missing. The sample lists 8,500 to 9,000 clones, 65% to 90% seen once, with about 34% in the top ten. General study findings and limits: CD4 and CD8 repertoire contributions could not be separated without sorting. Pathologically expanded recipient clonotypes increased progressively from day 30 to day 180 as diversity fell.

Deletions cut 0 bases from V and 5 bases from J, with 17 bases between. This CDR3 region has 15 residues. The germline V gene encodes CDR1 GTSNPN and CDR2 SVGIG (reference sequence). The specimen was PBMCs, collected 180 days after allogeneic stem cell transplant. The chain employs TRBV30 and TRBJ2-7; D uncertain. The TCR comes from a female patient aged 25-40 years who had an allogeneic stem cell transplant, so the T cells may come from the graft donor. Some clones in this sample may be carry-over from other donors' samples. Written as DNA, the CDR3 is TGTGCCTGGAGTGTACCCAACAGCCCACACCACGAGCAGTACTTC. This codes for CAWSVPNSPHHEQYF.